A selection of T cell receptor beta chains follows, all from one sample in a study of radiation and T cells in renal cell carcinoma. Method: immunoSEQ multiplex PCR; TCRdb's copy keeps in-frame clones and lacks some. The table includes 120,000 or so clones, 81% detected once. The sequencing used blood, collected from a patient whose treatment included radiotherapy and nephrectomy. The receptors here all came from a man aged 50 or older with renal cell carcinoma. The conserved cysteine and the conserved F or W are not part of the CDR3 here. Each record gives: V gene, J gene, CDR3 protein.

v_call: TRBV6-6; j_call: TRBJ1-6; cdr3_aa: ASSLDRGNSPLH
v_call: TRBV6-4; j_call: TRBJ1-1; cdr3_aa: ASSPGGNTEAF
v_call: TRBV10-3; j_call: TRBJ2-7; cdr3_aa: AISGGQDGDEQY
v_call: TRBV2; j_call: TRBJ2-2; cdr3_aa: ASILYPNTGELF
v_call: TRBV7-9; j_call: TRBJ2-1; cdr3_aa: ASSFFSGTSGYNEQF
v_call: TRBV25-1; j_call: TRBJ1-2; cdr3_aa: ASSETTTNYGYT
v_call: TRBV9; j_call: TRBJ1-2; cdr3_aa: ASSAPQGGRGGYT
v_call: TRBV6-6; j_call: TRBJ2-5; cdr3_aa: ASSYSAGKETQY
v_call: TRBV30; j_call: TRBJ2-1; cdr3_aa: AWDRVTYNEQF
v_call: TRBV7-2; j_call: TRBJ2-7; cdr3_aa: ASSLGQGDEQY
v_call: TRBV13; j_call: TRBJ1-3; cdr3_aa: ASSLTGGGGNTIY
v_call: TRBV18; j_call: TRBJ2-7; cdr3_aa: ASSPKQGNYEQY
v_call: TRBV7-3; j_call: TRBJ2-2; cdr3_aa: ASSLGLLNTGELF
v_call: TRBV5-1; j_call: TRBJ2-5; cdr3_aa: ASRSGVGQETQY
v_call: TRBV2; j_call: TRBJ1-6; cdr3_aa: ASAPRTGNNSPLH
v_call: TRBV29-1; j_call: TRBJ1-1; cdr3_aa: SVTDRSAGEGFFIPEAF
v_call: TRBV30; j_call: TRBJ2-7; cdr3_aa: AWSASGYEQY
v_call: TRBV18; j_call: TRBJ2-7; cdr3_aa: ASSPPSRVREQY
v_call: TRBV29-1; j_call: TRBJ1-2; cdr3_aa: SARQGVYGYT
v_call: TRBV4-3; j_call: TRBJ1-2; cdr3_aa: ASSQQTRPGTGDYGYT
v_call: TRBV9; j_call: TRBJ2-7; cdr3_aa: ASSVSGTGAYEQY
v_call: TRBV6-1; j_call: TRBJ2-7; cdr3_aa: AISWSGLNHEQY
v_call: TRBV30; j_call: TRBJ2-3; cdr3_aa: ACRGGAGTDTQY
v_call: TRBV5-1; j_call: TRBJ1-2; cdr3_aa: ASSLARGENYGYT
v_call: TRBV10-3; j_call: TRBJ1-1; cdr3_aa: AISDPTVGDTEAF
v_call: TRBV2; j_call: TRBJ2-1; cdr3_aa: ASKGQGAYNEQF
v_call: TRBV9; j_call: TRBJ2-7; cdr3_aa: ASSVGPGEEYEQY
v_call: TRBV5-1; j_call: TRBJ1-6; cdr3_aa: ASSLGQGNSPLH
v_call: TRBV5-6; j_call: TRBJ2-5; cdr3_aa: ASSLPSGSDRGTQY
v_call: TRBV6-5; j_call: TRBJ1-6; cdr3_aa: ASSYSASYNSPLH
v_call: TRBV7-8; j_call: TRBJ2-7; cdr3_aa: ASSLSGTGGSYEQY
v_call: TRBV29-1; j_call: TRBJ1-2; cdr3_aa: SARQGSYGYT
v_call: TRBV18; j_call: TRBJ2-7; cdr3_aa: ASSPSTTRDRVNEQY
v_call: TRBV9; j_call: TRBJ1-6; cdr3_aa: ASSEGGQVNSPLH
v_call: TRBV11-1; j_call: TRBJ2-5; cdr3_aa: ASSHPGGETQY
v_call: TRBV18; j_call: TRBJ2-5; cdr3_aa: ASSPRGLANGETQY